The next 8 T cell receptor beta chains were all read from a single sample in a study of Ad26.COV2.S vaccination and SARS-CoV-2 variants. The treatment is: about 20 received Ad26.COV2.S at low or high dose, single or two shots; five or six received placebo; per-sample allocation not given. Collection of the samples took place on day 63 after the first injection of vaccine or placebo. This table comes from immunoSEQ multiplex PCR, and its TCRdb copy is limited to in-frame clones, with some not included. The sample contains approximately 420,000 clones, around 85% of which appear only once. This specimen was peripheral blood, taken in a trial of Ad26.COV2.S vaccine versus placebo. The origin of the receptors is a person aged 18-60 years who received the Ad26.COV2.S COVID-19 vaccine or a placebo.

V is TRBV11-3 and J is TRBJ2-2, with 12 bases lining up with TRBD1. The trim removed 0 bases at V and 2 bases at J, leaving 4 bases unmatched. The CDR3 consists of 18 residues. Germline-derived CDR1 and CDR2 are SGHNT and YENEEA. The CDR3 DNA reads TGTGCCAGCAGCTTAGATCGAGGGACAGGGGGCAACACCGGGGAGCTGTTTTTT. Translated: CASSLDRGTGGNTGELFF. Together with reference TRBV11-3 and TRBJ2-2, the CDR3 gives the full variable domain: EAGVVQSPRYKIIEKKQPVAFWCNPISGHNTLYWYLQNLGQGPELLIRYENEEAVDDSQLPKDRFSAERLKGVDSTLKIQPAELGDSAVYLCASSLDRGTGGNTGELFFGEGSRLTVL.

The J gene is TRBJ1-1, the V gene TRBV6-2 or TRBV6-3, with D hard to call. Germline V gene sequence: CDR1 MNHEY, CDR2 SVGEGT. V was trimmed by 6 bases and J by 1 base, leaving 9 bases between them. This CDR3 spans 13 amino acids. Here the CDR3 DNA reads TGTGCCAGCAGCAGGTCCTGGAACACTGAAGCTTTCTTT. This sequence encodes CASSRSWNTEAFF.

The chain links TRBV5-4 to TRBJ2-7, with D possibly TRBD1 on 7 matching bases. The CDR3 runs 15 residues. The germline CDR1 and CDR2 sequences are SGHNT and YYREEE (reference sequence). Trimming took off 0 bases at V and 0 bases at J, with 10 bases between the two ends. This chain's CDR3 is CASSLDQGGSYEQYF. CDR3 coding DNA: TGTGCCAGCAGCTTGGATCAGGGGGGCTCCTACGAGCAGTACTTC.

The chain carries TRBV28 and TRBJ1-2; tentatively, D is TRBD1 (5 bases). The germline CDR1 and CDR2 sequences are MDHEN and SYDVKM. The CDR3 has 12 amino acids. V lost 2 bases to trimming and J lost 6 bases, with 7 bases between them. The DNA of the CDR3 is TGTGCCAGCAGTTTACTGGGGCATGGCTACACCTTC. Its protein is CASSLLGHGYTF.

The chain joins TRBV7-2 to TRBJ2-1, with 9 bases matching TRBD2. From germline, CDR1 is SGHTA and CDR2 FQGNSA. This CDR3 has 15 amino acids. V lost 5 bases, J lost 4 bases, and 6 bases stayed unmatched. CDR3 loop: CASSRGREGYNEQFF. The CDR3 nucleotides read TGTGCCAGCAGCCGGGGGCGGGAGGGATACAATGAGCAGTTCTTC. Drawing the rest from reference TRBV7-2 and TRBJ2-1, the complete variable domain is GAGVSQSPSNKVTEKGKDVELRCDPISGHTALYWYRQSLGQGLEFLIYFQGNSAPDKSGLPSDRFSAERTGGSVSTLTIQRTQQEDSAVYLCASSRGREGYNEQFFGPGTRLTVL.

V and J are TRBV4-1 and TRBJ2-1; TRBD2 aligns across 9 bases. CDR1 is MGHRA, CDR2 YSYEKL, per germline. V was pared by 1 base and J by 6 bases, with 7 bases of the junction left unmatched. This CDR3 region has 16 residues. CDR3 in amino acids: CASSQVRRGGLNEQFF. In DNA form, the CDR3 reads TGCGCCAGCAGCCAAGTCCGGCGGGGGGGCCTCAATGAGCAGTTCTTC.

The rearrangement uses TRBV6-5 and TRBJ2-7; 10 bases align to TRBD1. Germline V gene lookup returns CDR1 MNHEY and CDR2 SVGAGI. V shed 4 bases and J 2 bases; nucleotides not matched to a gene: 5. This CDR3 has 15 residues. CDR3 sequence: CASSFGTGDPYEQYF. The CDR3 nucleotides read TGTGCCAGCAGTTTCGGGACAGGGGATCCCTACGAGCAGTACTTC.

V gene TRBV5-1 combines with J gene TRBJ1-1; D not certain. The CDR3 extends over 13 amino acids. Trimming pared 4 bases from V and 0 bases from J, leaving 7 bases between. Germline V gene data show CDR1 as SGHRS and CDR2 as YFSETQ. CDR3 nucleotides: TGCGCCAGCAGCGGCGGCATGAACACTGAAGCTTTCTTT. Protein product: CASSGGMNTEAFF.